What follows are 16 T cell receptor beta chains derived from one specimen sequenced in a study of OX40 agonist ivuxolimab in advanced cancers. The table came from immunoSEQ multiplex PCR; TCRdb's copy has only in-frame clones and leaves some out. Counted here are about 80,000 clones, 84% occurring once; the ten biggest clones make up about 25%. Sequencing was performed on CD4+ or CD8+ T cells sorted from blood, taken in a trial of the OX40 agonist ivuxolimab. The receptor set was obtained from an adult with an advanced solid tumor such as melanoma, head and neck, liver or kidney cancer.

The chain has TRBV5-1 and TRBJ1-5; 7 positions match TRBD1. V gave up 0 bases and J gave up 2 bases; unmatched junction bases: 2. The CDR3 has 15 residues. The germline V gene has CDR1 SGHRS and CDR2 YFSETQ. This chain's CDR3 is CASSLEGTGNQPQHF. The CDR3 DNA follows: TGCGCCAGCAGCTTGGAGGGGACAGGCAATCAGCCCCAGCATTTT.

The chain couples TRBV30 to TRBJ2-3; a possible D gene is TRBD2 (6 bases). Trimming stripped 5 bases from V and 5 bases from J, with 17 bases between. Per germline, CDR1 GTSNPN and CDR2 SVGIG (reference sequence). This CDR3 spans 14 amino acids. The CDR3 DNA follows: TGTGCCTGGGGCCCCGGGGGAGCTGAAGATACGCAGTATTTT. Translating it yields CAWGPGGAEDTQYF.

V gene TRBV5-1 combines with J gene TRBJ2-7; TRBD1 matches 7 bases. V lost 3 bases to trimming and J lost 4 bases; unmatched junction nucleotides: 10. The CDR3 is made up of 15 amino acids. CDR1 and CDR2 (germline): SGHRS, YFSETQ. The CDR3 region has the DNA TGCGCCAGCAGCTCCAGACCGGGACAGTTTTACGAGCAGTACTTC. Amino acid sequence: CASSSRPGQFYEQYF.

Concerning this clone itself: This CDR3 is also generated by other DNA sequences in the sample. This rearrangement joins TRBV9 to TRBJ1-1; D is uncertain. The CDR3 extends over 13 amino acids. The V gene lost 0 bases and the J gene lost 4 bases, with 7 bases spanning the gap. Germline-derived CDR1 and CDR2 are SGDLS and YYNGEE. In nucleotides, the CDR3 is TGTGCCAGCAGCGTAGGTGGGAGCACTGAAGCTTTCTTT. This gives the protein CASSVGGSTEAFF.

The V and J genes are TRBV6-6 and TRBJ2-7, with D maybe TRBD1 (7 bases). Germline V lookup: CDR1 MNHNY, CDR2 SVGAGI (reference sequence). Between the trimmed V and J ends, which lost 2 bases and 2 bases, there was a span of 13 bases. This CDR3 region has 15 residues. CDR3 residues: CASSYRAGGPYEQYF. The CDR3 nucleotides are TGTGCCAGCAGTTACCGGGCAGGGGGGCCCTACGAGCAGTACTTC.

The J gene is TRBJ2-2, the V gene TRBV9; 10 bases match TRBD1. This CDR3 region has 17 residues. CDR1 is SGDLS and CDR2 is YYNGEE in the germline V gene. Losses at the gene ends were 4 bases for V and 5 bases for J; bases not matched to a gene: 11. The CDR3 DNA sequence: TGTGCCAGCAGCCCCCGACAGGGGGCATTGAAAACCGGGGAGCTGTTTTTT. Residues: CASSPRQGALKTGELFF.

This CDR3 is CASSLLLGNTDTQYF. In nucleotides, the CDR3 is TGTGCCAGCAGCTTGTTATTGGGAAACACAGATACGCAGTATTTT. The V gene is TRBV5-8, the J gene TRBJ2-3; no reliable D call. V was shortened by 1 base and J by 2 bases, with 11 bases between the two germline ends. Germline CDR1 reads SGHTS; CDR2 reads YDEGEE. The CDR3 covers 15 residues.

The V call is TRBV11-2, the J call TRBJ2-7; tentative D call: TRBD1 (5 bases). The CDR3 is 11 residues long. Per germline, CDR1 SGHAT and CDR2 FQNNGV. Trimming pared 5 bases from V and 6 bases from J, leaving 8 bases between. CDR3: CASSLGLEQYF. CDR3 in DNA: TGTGCCAGCAGCCTGGGGCTCGAGCAGTACTTC.

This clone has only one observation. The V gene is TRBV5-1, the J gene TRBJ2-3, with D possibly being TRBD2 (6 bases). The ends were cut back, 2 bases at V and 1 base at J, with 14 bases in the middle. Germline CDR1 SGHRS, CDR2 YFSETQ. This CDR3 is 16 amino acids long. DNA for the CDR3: TGCGCCAGCAGCTTAAGACTAGAACAGCGCACAGATACGCAGTATTTT. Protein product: CASSLRLEQRTDTQYF.

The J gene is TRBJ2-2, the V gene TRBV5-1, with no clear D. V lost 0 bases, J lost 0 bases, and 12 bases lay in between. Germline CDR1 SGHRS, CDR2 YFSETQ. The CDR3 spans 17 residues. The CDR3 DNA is TGCGCCAGCAGCTTGGCATCAGTCCCCCCGAACACCGGGGAGCTGTTTTTT. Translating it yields CASSLASVPPNTGELFF.

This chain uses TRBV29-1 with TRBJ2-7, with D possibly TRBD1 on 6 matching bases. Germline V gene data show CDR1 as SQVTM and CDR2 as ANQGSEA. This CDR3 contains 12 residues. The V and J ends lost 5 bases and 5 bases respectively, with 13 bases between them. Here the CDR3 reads CSVKQGTNEQYF. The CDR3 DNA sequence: TGCAGCGTTAAACAGGGAACTAACGAGCAGTACTTC.

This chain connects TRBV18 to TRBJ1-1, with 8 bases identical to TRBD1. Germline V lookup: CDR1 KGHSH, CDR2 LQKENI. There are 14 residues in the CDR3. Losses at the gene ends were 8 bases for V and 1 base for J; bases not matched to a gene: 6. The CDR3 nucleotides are TGTGCCAGCGCTAGGGACAGGAGGAACACTGAAGCTTTCTTT. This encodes CASARDRRNTEAFF.

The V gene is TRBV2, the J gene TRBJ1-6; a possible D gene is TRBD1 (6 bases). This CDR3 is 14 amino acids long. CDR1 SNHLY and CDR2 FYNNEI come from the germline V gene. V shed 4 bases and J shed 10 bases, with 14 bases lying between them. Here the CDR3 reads CASSVQGSVSPLHF. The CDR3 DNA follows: TGTGCCAGCAGTGTACAGGGAAGTGTCTCACCCCTCCACTTT. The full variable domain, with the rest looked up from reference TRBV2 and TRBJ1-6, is EPEVTQTPSHQVTQMGQEVILRCVPISNHLYFYWYRQILGQKVEFLVSFYNNEISEKSEIFDDQFSVERPDGSNFTLKIRSTKLEDSAMYFCASSVQGSVSPLHFGNGTRLTVT.

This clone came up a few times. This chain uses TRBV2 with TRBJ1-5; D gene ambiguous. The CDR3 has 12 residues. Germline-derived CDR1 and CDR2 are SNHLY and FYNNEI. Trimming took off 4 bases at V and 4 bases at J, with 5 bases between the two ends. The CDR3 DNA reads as TGTGCCAGCAGTGGAACAAATCAGCCCCAGCATTTT. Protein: CASSGTNQPQHF. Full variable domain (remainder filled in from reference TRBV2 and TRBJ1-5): EPEVTQTPSHQVTQMGQEVILRCVPISNHLYFYWYRQILGQKVEFLVSFYNNEISEKSEIFDDQFSVERPDGSNFTLKIRSTKLEDSAMYFCASSGTNQPQHFGDGTRLSIL.

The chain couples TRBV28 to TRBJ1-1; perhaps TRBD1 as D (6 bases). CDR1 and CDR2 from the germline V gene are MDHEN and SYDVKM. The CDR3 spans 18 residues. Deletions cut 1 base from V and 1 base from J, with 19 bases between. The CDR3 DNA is TGTGCCAGCAGTTTATTAAGGGGGGGCGTGGGTCCGAACACTGAAGCTTTCTTT. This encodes CASSLLRGGVGPNTEAFF.

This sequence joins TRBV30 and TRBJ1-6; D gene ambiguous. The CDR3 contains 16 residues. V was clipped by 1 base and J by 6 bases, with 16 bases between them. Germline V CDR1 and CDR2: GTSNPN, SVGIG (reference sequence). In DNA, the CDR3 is TGTGCCTGGAGTGCGTGGTCTCTCAAGGCTAATTCACCCCTCCACTTT. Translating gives CAWSAWSLKANSPLHF.